The following is a T cell receptor beta chain sequence with its context. This clonotype was observed a handful of times. No cognate antigen has been identified for it. Within one base of it there is no much larger clone, and no base qualities were kept. In the paper's terms, the treatment or condition label means: in vitro stimulation with specific CMV peptide epitopes to enrich CMV-specific T cells. The CDR3, cysteine through phenylalanine, is 14 amino acids long. Just CDR3 DNA is preserved here, 42 bases in frame from base 1. V is pared back by 6 bases and J by 5 bases, with 17 bases lying between the germline termini. Via the germline V gene, CDR1 is SNHLY and CDR2 FYNNEI. The sample belongs to a study of T cell repertoires in cytomegalovirus infection (dated by TCRdb to about 2019). Looking at the study overall: Recently identified HLA-C-restricted CMV epitopes, whose presentation resists viral immunomodulation, were targeted by peptide stimulations together with well-studied HLA-B-restricted epitopes. The HLA type of each donor mattered for the analysis, because public TCR beta signatures pointed to carriage of CMV infection along with the matching HLA type. What the work shows at the level of the full study, not this receptor alone: In the ex vivo response, HLA-C-restricted CMV-specific TCR beta clonotypes were dominant, and in two of eight donors the single most frequent clonotype came from this HLA-C-restricted group. In both this cohort and an independent cohort of 352 donors, the cumulative frequency of public TCR beta family members distinguished carriers of CMV infection plus the relevant HLA type.

The sequencing machine was an Illumina HiSeq 1500. TCRdb reanalyzed the raw reads on its own, using fastp at Q25 for trimming and MiXCR for clone calling, and kept in-frame beta chains. Merged by CDR3 protein, the rows form single entries marked with the most common genes and DNA. The sample table shows 650,000 to 900,000 distinct CDR3 sequences, and approximately 32% are seen once. Of the sample, around 12% is held by the ten largest clones. The sequence was obtained from a human donor in good health (CMV status not recorded). Some clones in this sample may be carry-over from other donors' samples. The chain is encoded by TRBV2 joined to TRBJ2-7; D gene: possibly TRBD1, on 6 matching bases. The starting material was cultured CD8+ T cells from PBMCs, obtained from culture after CMV antigen stimulation. Here the CDR3 is given as CASRPTGTENEQYF. Here is the DNA: TGTGCCAGCAGACCCACAGGGACGGAGAACGAGCAGTACTTC.